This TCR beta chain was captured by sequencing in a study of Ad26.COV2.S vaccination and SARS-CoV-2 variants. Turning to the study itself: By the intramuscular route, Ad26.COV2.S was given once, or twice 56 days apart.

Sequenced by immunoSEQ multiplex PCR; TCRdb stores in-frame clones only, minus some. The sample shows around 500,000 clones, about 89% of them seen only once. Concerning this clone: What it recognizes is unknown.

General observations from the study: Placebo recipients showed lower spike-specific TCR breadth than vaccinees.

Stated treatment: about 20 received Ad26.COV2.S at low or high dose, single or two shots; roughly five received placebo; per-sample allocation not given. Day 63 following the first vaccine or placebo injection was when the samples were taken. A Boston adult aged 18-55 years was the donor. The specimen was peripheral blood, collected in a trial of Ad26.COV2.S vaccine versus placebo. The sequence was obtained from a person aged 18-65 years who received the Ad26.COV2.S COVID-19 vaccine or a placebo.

CDR3 nucleotide sequence: TGTGCCAGTAGTATCTGGACAGGGGGCGACCAAAGGGAGCTGTTTTTT. Its translation is CASSIWTGGDQRELFF. This sequence joins TRBV19 and TRBJ2-2; 11 nucleotides line up with TRBD1. V shed 3 bases and J 9 bases; nucleotides not matched to a gene: 9. This CDR3 is built from 16 residues. Germline values: CDR1 LNHDA, CDR2 SQIVND (reference sequence).